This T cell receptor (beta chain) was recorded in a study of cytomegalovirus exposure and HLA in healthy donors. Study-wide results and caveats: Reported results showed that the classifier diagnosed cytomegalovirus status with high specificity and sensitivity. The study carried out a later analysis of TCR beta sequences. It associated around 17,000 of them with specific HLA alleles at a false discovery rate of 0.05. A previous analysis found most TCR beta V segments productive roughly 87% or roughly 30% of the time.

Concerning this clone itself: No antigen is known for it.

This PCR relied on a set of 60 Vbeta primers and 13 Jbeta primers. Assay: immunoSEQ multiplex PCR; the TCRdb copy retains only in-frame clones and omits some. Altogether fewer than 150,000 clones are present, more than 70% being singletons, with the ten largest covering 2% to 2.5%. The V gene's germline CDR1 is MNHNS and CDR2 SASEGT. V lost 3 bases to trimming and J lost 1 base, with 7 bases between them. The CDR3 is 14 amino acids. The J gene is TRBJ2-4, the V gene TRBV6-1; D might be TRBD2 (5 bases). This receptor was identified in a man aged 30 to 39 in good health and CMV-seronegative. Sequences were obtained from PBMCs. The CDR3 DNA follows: TGTGCCAGCAGTGAGTCGGGGGCCAAAAACATTCAGTACTTC. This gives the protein CASSESGAKNIQYF.